What follows describes a single TCR beta chain. No cognate antigen has been identified for it. No clone much larger than this one lies a single base away; base qualities are absent. The immunoSEQ Assay, a bias-controlled multiplex PCR, was used to amplify TCRbeta CDR3 regions from genomic DNA. The paper's data handling went like this. Within the assay, amplification of reference gene primers was used to estimate how many nucleated cells each sample contained. To quantify the absolute abundance of each unique TCRbeta CDR3 rearrangement, sequence reads were collapsed and filtered. Productive Simpson clonality was computed per sample as the square root of Simpson's diversity index over productive rearrangements. Held by TCRdb, this immuneACCESS table contains in-frame sequences only and omits some clones. Under half of the omission traces to an unresolved V gene where checked; the cause of the rest is unknown. From that table come the V and J calls and clone size; the DNA was used to work out D and trimming. This sample is represented by 200,000 to 250,000 clones; 70% to 85% of them were singletons. About 1.8% of the sample is taken by the ten largest.

This sample is part of a study of blood T cell repertoires in COVID-19 (dated by TCRdb to the early 2020s). Regarding the study in general: The collaborator samples originated in the United States, Italy and Spain and spanned the acute and convalescent phases of COVID-19. The prospective study material was composed of cDNA or gDNA derived from T cells, B-cell-depleted T cells, or PBMCs. Deeply sampled blood TCRbeta repertoires from subjects exposed to, actively infected with, or recovered from COVID-19 were included in the dataset. The repertoires were made available in a free public database intended to serve as a resource for research on the immune response to SARS-CoV-2. Samples came from the ongoing ImmuneRACE study (first 160 participants) plus 1,254 subjects from 6 global collaborators. The sample metadata nearly always contained a de-identified subject ID, COVID-19 status, age in years and sex. Where available, HLA class I and class II types were taken from metadata supplied by the sample provider and were not determined by assay-based typing. Broader findings and caveats from the paper: The quantity of clinical and demographic metadata differed by source and by participant and was supplied without curation.

Here V drops 2 bases and J drops 6 bases, and the junction holds 5 bases not matched to any gene. CDR1 and CDR2 are read off the germline V gene as MNHEY and SVGEGT. Taken from cysteine to phenylalanine, the CDR3 has 15 residues. CDR3 DNA is the only sequence kept; it has 45 bases, read in frame from the first base. Participants in the prospective study were aged about 18 to 89 years, lived in about two dozen United States geographic areas, and enrolled through a virtual design. In the prospective study, cohorts were assigned on the basis of participant-reported clinical history obtained from a screening survey and a study questionnaire. Recovered participants in ImmuneRACE Cohort 3 were defined as having two consecutive negative NP/OP PCR tests, clearance from a healthcare professional, or resolution of symptoms. In the prospective study, whole blood, serum and a nasopharyngeal or oropharyngeal swab were collected from each participant by mobile phlebotomists. Participants in the prospective study had the option to provide additional blood draws and questionnaires over an approximately 2-month period. Before DNA extraction, blood samples from the prospective study were shipped at room temperature or frozen.

Here the chain combines TRBV6-2 or TRBV6-3 and TRBJ2-3; 10 junctional bases match TRBD2. The sequenced material came from PBMCs or T cells enriched from blood (not recorded which). This receptor was taken from a man aged 55 to 70 who had recovered from COVID-19. The DNA sequence follows: TGTGCCAGCAGTTACGGACTAGCGGAGGCTGATACGCAGTATTTT. Its product reads: CASSYGLAEADTQYF.